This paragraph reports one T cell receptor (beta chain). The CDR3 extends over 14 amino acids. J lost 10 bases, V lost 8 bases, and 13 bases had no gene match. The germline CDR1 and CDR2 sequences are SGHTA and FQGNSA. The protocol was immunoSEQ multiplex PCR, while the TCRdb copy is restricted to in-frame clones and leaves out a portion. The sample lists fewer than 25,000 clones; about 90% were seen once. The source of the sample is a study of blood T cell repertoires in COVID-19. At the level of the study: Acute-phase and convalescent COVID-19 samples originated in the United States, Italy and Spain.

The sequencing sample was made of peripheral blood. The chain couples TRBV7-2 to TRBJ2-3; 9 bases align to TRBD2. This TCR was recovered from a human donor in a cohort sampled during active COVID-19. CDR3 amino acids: CASRGLAGTAAQYF. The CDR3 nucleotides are TGTGCCAGCCGCGGGCTAGCGGGGACGGCGGCGCAGTATTTT.